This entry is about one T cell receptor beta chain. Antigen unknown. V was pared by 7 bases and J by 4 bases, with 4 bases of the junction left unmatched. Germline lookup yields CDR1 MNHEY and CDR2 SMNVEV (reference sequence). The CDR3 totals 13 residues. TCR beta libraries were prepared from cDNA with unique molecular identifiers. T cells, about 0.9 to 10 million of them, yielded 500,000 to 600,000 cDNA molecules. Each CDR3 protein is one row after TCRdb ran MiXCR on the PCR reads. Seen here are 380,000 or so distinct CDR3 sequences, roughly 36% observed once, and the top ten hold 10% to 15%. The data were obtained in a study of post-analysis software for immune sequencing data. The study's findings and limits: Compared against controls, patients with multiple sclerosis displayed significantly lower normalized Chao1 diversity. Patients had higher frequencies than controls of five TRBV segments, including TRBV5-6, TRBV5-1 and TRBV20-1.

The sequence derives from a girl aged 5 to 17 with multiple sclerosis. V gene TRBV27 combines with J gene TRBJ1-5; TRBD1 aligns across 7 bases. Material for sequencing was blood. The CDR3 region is CASTMGQNQPQHF. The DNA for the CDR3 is TGTGCCAGCACTATGGGACAGAATCAGCCCCAGCATTTT.